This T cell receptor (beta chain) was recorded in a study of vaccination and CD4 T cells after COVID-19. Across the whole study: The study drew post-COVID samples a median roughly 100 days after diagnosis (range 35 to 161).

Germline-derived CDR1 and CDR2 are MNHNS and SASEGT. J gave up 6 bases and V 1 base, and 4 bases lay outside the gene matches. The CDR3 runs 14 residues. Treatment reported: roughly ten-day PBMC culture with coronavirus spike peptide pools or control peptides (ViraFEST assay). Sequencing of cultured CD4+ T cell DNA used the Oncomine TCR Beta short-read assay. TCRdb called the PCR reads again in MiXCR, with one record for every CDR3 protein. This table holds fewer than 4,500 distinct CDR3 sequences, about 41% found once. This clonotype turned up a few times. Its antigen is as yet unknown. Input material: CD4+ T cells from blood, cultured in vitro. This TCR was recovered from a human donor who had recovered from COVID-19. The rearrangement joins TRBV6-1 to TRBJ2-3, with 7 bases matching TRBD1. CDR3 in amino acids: CASSEGQGRDTQYF. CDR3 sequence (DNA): TGTGCCAGCAGTGAAGGACAGGGTAGGGATACGCAGTATTTT.